These T cell receptor beta chains were read from a single sample in a study of cytomegalovirus exposure and HLA in healthy donors. Measured with immunoSEQ multiplex PCR; TCRdb has only the in-frame clones, and not every one. The sample has about 130,000 clones, 70% to 85% seen once; the top ten hold 25% to 30%. Sample: PBMCs. These receptors all stem from a man younger than 45 in good health and CMV-seropositive. CDR3s include the opening cysteine and the closing phenylalanine or tryptophan. The D gene is left open where the match is weak. Part of the rows lack a size; the others show once, few, many or a class for expanded clones.

TRBV5-4	.	TRBD1	TRBJ2-7	TGTGCCAGCAGCTCCCCCGGGACAGGGGTCTACGAGCAGTACTTC	CASSSPGTGVYEQYF
TRBV28	.	.	TRBJ2-6	TGTGCCAGCAGCTCTCTAGGATCAGGGGCCAACGTCCTGACTTTC	CASSSLGSGANVLTF
TRBV2	few	.	TRBJ1-5	TGTGCCAGCAGGACGGGACTCAGCAATCAGCCCCAGCATTTT	CASRTGLSNQPQHF
TRBV27	.	TRBD2	TRBJ2-1	TGTGCCAGCAGTCCCACTAGCGCTACCGACAATGAGCAGTTCTTC	CASSPTSATDNEQFF
TRBV6-4	once	.	TRBJ1-1	TGTGCCAGCAGTGATGAGCAGGGGCGAGGAGCTTTCTTT	CASSDEQGRGAFF
TRBV6-6	few	.	TRBJ1-6	TGTGCCAGCAGTTACGATAGGGGGTACTCTTCACCCCTCCACTTT	CASSYDRGYSSPLHF
TRBV11-2	.	TRBD2	TRBJ2-3	TGTGCCAGCAGCTACTTGGGGGGACTAGCGAGGTCAGGCACAGATACGCAGTATTTT	CASSYLGGLARSGTDTQYF
TRBV10-2	.	.	TRBJ2-2	TGCGCCAGCAGTGAGTACGGGAACACCGGGGAGCTGTTTTTT	CASSEYGNTGELFF
TRBV11-1	.	.	TRBJ2-1	TGTGCCAGCAGCTCATCCACTTACTACGAGCAGTTCTTC	CASSSSTYYEQFF
TRBV15	once	TRBD1	TRBJ1-1	TGTGCCACCAGCAGAACCACAGGGGGCCGGAGAACTGAAGCTTTCTTT	CATSRTTGGRRTEAFF
TRBV7-2	.	.	TRBJ2-3	TGTGCCAGCAGCTTATTGAGGGCTCAGGCAGATACGCAGTATTTT	CASSLLRAQADTQYF
TRBV11-2	once	TRBD1	TRBJ1-1	TGTGCCAGCAGCTTACGACAGGGAGGATCTGAAGCTTTCTTT	CASSLRQGGSEAFF
TRBV5-1	.	.	TRBJ1-3	TGCGCCAGCAGCCTAAGGGTGGGGCAGACTGGAAACACCATATATTTT	CASSLRVGQTGNTIYF
TRBV6-1	.	.	TRBJ2-6	TGTGCCAGCAGAGAGGGAACCCCTGGGGCCAACGTCCTGACTTTC	CASREGTPGANVLTF
TRBV11-1	.	.	TRBJ2-7	TGTGCCAGCAGCTTCTATAGAGGGTACGAGCAGTACTTC	CASSFYRGYEQYF
TRBV9	.	TRBD1	TRBJ2-2	TGTGCCAGCAGCGTAGTAGGGGGCGAGAACGGGGAGCTGTTTTTT	CASSVVGGENGELFF
TRBV2	.	.	TRBJ1-2	TGTGCCAGCAGGCTACAGGTCGATAATGGCTACACCTTC	CASRLQVDNGYTF
TRBV14	.	TRBD2	TRBJ2-7	TGTGCCAGCAGCCCGGAGGCGACTAGCGGGGGGGTCTACGAGCAGTACTTC	CASSPEATSGGVYEQYF
TRBV2	few	TRBD2	TRBJ2-4	TGTGCCAGCAGTGAGACTAGCGGGGGAACCCCAGCCAAAAACATTCAGTACTTC	CASSETSGGTPAKNIQYF
TRBV4-1	few	TRBD1	TRBJ2-6	TGCGCCAGCAGCCAAGGTAGAGACAGGGTAAGCTCTGGGGCCAACGTCCTGACTTTC	CASSQGRDRVSSGANVLTF